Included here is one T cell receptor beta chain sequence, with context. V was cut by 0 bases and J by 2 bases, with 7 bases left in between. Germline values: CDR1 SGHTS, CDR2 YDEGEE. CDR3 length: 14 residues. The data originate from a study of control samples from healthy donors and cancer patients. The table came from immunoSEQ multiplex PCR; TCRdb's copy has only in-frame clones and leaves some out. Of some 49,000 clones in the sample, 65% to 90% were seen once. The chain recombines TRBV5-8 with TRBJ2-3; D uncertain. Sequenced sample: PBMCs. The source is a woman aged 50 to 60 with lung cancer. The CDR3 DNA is TGTGCCAGCAGCTTGGGGGCAAACACAGATACGCAGTATTTT. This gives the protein CASSLGANTDTQYF.